Listed here is a single TCR beta chain. The antigen is undetermined. These data come from a study of CD8 T cells in Susac syndrome. Broader study findings: That the number of individuals in its TCR sequencing and HLA analysis was relatively small was acknowledged by the study.

This CDR3 comprises 17 residues. V shed 7 bases and J shed 3 bases, with 23 bases lying between them. Germline V CDR1 and CDR2: MNHEY, SMNVEV (reference sequence). Sequencing of TCR beta drew on CD8+ and CD4+ T cells from blood. TEMRA cells were FACS-enriched, unlike CD8+ and CD4+ T cells, which were negatively isolated. Reverse transcription of about 0.45 to 1 ug RNA was performed with random hexamers. The TCR beta CDR3 was amplified by immunoSEQ multiplex PCR across 54 Vbeta, 13 Jbeta. TCRdb processed the immunoSEQ multiplex PCR reads anew with MiXCR; each CDR3 protein has one entry. This sample has 180,000 or so distinct CDR3 sequences, with more than 90% found just once.

This TCR was sampled from a human donor in good health. Sequenced: CD4+ T cells from PBMCs. The chain joins TRBV27 to TRBJ2-3, with a weak D call TRBD1 (6 bases). DNA of the CDR3: TGTGCCAGCAAGGCGGACAGAACTTACGTACAGACAGATACGCAGTATTTT. Its protein is CASKADRTYVQTDTQYF.